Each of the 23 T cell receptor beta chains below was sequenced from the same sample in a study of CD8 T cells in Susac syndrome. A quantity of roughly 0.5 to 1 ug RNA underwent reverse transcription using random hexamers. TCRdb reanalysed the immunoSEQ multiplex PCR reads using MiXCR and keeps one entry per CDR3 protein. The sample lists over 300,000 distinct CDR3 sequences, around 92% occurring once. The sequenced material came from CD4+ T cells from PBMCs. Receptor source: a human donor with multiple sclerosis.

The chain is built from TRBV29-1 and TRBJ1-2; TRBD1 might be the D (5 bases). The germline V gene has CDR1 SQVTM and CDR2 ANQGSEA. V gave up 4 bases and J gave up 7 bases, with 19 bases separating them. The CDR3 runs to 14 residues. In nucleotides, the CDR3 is TGCAGCGTTGGGACCCCGGGGGGGGTACGTGGCTACACCTTC. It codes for CSVGTPGGVRGYTF.

CDR3 loop: CASIQGTTLEAFF. CDR3 coding DNA: TGTGCCAGCATCCAGGGGACCACCCTTGAAGCTTTCTTT. This chain links TRBV5-6 with TRBJ1-1; tentatively, D is TRBD1 (6 bases). The CDR3 runs 13 residues. Germline loops: CDR1 SGHDT, CDR2 YYEEEE. Trimming left V 6 bases short and J 7 bases short, with 16 bases between.

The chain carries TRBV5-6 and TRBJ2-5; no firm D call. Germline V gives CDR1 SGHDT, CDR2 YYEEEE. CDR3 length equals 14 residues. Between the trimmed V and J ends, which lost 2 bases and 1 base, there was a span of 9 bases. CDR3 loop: CASSFKTTQETQYF. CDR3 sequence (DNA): TGTGCCAGCAGCTTTAAGACCACCCAAGAGACCCAGTACTTC.

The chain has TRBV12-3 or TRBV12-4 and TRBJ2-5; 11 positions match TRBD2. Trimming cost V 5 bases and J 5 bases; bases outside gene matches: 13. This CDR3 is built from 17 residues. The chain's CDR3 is CASSTLYSGGAGETQYF. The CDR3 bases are TGTGCCAGCAGTACTCTTTATAGCGGGGGGGCCGGTGAGACCCAGTACTTC.

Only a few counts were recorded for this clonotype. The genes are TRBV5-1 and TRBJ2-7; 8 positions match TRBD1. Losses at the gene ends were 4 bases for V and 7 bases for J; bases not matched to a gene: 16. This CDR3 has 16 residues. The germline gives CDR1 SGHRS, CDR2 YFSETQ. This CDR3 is CASSALSGQAFSEQYF. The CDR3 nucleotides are TGCGCCAGCAGCGCCTTATCGGGACAGGCGTTCTCTGAGCAGTACTTC. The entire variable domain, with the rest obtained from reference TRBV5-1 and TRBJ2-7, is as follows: KAGVTQTPRYLIKTRGQQVTLSCSPISGHRSVSWYQQTPGQGLQFLFEYFSETQRNKGNFPGRFSGRQFSNSRSEMNVSTLELGDSALYLCASSALSGQAFSEQYFGPGTRLTVT.

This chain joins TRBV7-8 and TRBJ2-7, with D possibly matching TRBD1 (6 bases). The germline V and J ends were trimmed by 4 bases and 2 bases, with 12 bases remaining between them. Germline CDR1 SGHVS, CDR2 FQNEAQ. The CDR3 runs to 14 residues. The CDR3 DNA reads TGTGCCAGCAGCTGGGGGACAAACGCCTACGAGCAGTACTTC. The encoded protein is CASSWGTNAYEQYF.

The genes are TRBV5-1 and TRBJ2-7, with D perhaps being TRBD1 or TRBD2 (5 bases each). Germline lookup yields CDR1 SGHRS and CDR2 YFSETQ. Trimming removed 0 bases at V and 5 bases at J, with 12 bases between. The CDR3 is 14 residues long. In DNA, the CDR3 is TGCGCCAGCAGCTTGGTTGGGGGAGCTAACGAGCAGTACTTC. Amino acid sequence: CASSLVGGANEQYF.

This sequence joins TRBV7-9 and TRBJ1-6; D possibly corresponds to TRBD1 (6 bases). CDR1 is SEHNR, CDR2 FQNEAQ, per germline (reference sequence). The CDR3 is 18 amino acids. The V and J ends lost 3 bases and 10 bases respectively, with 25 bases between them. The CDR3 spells CASSFRQGGTPSDSPLHF. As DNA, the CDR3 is TGTGCCAGCAGCTTCCGACAAGGGGGGACCCCAAGTGACTCACCCCTCCACTTT.

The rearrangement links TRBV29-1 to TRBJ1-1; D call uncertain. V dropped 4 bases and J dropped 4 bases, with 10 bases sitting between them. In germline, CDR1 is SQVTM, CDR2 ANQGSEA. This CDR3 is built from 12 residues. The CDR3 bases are TGCAGCGTTGCGAGCGTCCTCACTGAAGCTTTCTTT. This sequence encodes CSVASVLTEAFF.

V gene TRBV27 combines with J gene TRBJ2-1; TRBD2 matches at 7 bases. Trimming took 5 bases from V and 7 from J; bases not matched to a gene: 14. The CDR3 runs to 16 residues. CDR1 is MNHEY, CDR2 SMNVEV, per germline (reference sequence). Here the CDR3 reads CASSNSGTMGTNEQFF. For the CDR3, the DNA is TGTGCCAGCAGTAACTCCGGGACTATGGGAACTAATGAGCAGTTCTTC.

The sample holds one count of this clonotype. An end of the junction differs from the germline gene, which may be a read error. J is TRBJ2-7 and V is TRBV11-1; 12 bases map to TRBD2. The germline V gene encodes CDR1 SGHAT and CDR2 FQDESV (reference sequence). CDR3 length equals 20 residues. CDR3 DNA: TGTGCCAGCAGCGTAGCGAGGTCTAGCGGGAGGGCGATGAGCTCCTACGAGCAGTACTTC. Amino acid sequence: CASSVARSSGRAMSSYEQYF.

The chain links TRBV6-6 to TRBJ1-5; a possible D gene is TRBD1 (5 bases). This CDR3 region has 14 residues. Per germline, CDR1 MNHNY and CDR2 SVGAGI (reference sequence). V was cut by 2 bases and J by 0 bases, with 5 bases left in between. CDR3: CASSYGGSNQPQHF. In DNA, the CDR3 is TGTGCCAGCAGTTACGGGGGTAGCAATCAGCCCCAGCATTTT.

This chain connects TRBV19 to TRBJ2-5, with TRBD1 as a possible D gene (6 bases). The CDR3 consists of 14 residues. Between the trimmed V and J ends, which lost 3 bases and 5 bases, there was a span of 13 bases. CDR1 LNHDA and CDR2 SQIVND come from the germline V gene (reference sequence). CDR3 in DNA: TGTGCCAGTAGTATTTTGGGGGCCCAGGAGACCCAGTACTTC. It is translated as CASSILGAQETQYF.

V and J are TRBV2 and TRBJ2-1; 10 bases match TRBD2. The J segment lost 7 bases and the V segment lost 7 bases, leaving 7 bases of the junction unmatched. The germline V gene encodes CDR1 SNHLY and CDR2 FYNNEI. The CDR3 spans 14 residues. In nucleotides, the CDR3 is TGTGCCAGCAAGGGGACTAGCGTGGAGAATGAGCAGTTCTTC. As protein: CASKGTSVENEQFF.

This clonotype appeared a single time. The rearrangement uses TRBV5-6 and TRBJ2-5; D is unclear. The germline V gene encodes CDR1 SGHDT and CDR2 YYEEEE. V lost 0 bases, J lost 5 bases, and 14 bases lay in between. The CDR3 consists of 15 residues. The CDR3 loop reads CASSLEGPLGETQYF. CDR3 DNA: TGTGCCAGCAGCTTGGAGGGCCCCTTGGGGGAGACCCAGTACTTC.

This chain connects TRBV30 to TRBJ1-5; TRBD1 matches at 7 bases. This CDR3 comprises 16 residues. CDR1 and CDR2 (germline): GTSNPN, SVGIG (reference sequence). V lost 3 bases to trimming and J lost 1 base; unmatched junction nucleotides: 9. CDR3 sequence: CAWRRRDRGSNQPQHF. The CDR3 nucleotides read TGTGCCTGGAGGAGGAGGGACAGAGGGAGCAATCAGCCCCAGCATTTT.

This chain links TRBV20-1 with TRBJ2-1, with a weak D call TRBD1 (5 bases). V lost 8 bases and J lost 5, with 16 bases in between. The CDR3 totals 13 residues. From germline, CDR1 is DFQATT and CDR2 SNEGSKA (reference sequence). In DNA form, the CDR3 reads TGCAGTTCCTTTGGACACTTGAACAATGAGCAGTTCTTC. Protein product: CSSFGHLNNEQFF.

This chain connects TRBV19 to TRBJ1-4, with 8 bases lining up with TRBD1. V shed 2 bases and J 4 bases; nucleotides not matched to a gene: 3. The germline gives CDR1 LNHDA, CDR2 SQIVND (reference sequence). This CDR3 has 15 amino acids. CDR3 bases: TGTGCCAGTAGTATACGGACAGGGTATAATGAAAAACTGTTTTTT. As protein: CASSIRTGYNEKLFF.

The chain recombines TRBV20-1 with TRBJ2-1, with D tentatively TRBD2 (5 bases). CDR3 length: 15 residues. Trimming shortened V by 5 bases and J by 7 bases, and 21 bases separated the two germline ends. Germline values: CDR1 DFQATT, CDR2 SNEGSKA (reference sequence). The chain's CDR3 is CSAPSLRKTANEQFF. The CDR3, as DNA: TGCAGTGCTCCTAGCCTCCGGAAAACCGCGAATGAGCAGTTCTTC.

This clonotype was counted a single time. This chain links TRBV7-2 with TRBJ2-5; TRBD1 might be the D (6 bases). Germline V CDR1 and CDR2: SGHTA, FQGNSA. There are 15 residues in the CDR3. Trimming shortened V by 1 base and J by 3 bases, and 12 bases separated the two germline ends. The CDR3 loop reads CASSLGGRQEETQYF. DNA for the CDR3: TGTGCCAGCAGCTTAGGAGGGAGACAGGAAGAGACCCAGTACTTC.

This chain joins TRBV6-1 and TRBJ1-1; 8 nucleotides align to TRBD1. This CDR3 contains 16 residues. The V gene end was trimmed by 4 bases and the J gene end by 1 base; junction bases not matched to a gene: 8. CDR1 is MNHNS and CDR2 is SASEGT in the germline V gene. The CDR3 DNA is TGTGCCAGCAGTGCACAGGGGGTTTTAGGGAACACTGAAGCTTTCTTT. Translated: CASSAQGVLGNTEAFF.

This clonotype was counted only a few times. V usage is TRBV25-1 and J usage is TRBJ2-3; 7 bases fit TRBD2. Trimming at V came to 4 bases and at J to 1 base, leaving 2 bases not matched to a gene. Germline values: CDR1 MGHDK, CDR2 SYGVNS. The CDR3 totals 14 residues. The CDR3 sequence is CASSAAGGTDTQYF. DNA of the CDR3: TGTGCCAGCAGTGCGGCGGGGGGCACAGATACGCAGTATTTT.

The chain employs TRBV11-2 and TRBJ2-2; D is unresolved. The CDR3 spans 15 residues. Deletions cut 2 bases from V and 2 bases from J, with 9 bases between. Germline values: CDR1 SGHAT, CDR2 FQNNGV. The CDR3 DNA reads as TGTGCCAGCAGCTTAAGATTAGTTAACACCGGGGAGCTGTTTTTT. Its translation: CASSLRLVNTGELFF.